This T cell receptor beta chain was documented in a study of blood T cell repertoires in COVID-19 (dated by TCRdb to 2019 to 2021). Broadly, across the study: Samples covering the acute and convalescent phases of COVID-19 were provided by collaborators in the United States, Italy and Spain. The prospective study material was composed of cDNA or gDNA derived from T cells, B-cell-depleted T cells, or PBMCs. The dataset comprised deeply sampled blood TCRbeta repertoires from subjects exposed to, actively infected with, or recovered from COVID-19. The repertoires were released in a freely available public database meant as a resource for research on the immune response to SARS-CoV-2. Samples were obtained from the ongoing ImmuneRACE study (first 160 participants) and from 1,254 subjects provided by 6 global collaborators. Sample metadata almost always included a de-identified subject ID, COVID-19 status, age in years and sex. Where available, HLA class I and class II types were taken from metadata supplied by the sample provider and were not determined by assay-based typing. General conclusions and limits of the study: The amount of clinical and demographic metadata varied by source and participant and was provided uncurated.

Including the terminal cysteine and phenylalanine, the CDR3 comprises 16 residues. The CDR3 DNA has 48 bases and is translated from base 1. Deletion took 3 bases off V and 5 bases off J, with a span of 17 bases between the germline ends. CDR1 and CDR2 are drawn from the germline V gene: SGDLS, YYNGEE. Participants in the prospective study were aged about 18 to 95 years, lived in some 24 United States geographic areas, and enrolled through a virtual design. To assign participants to cohorts, the prospective study relied on clinical history that participants themselves reported in a screening survey and a study questionnaire. Mobile phlebotomists in the prospective study collected whole blood, serum and a nasopharyngeal or oropharyngeal swab from every participant. Participants in the prospective study had the option to provide additional blood draws and questionnaires over a roughly 2-month period. Blood samples from the prospective study were shipped frozen or at room temperature prior to DNA extraction.

Turning to this clone: It has no known antigen specificity. No base quality information exists; no much larger clone differs at one position.

TCRbeta CDR3 regions were amplified from genomic DNA by means of the immunoSEQ Assay, a bias-controlled multiplex PCR. The study's own analysis went as follows. Nucleated cell counts per sample were estimated from amplification of reference gene primers within the assay. Sequence reads were collapsed and filtered to measure the absolute abundance of every unique TCRbeta CDR3 rearrangement. For each sample, productive Simpson clonality was calculated as the square root of Simpson's diversity index across productive rearrangements. TCRdb holds this immuneACCESS table with in-frame rearrangements only. Some clones are missing; in checked studies, unresolved V genes explain under half, and the rest has no known cause. That table gives V, J and clone size, and the DNA gave D and trimming. The table for this sample lists some 190,000 clones; 80% of them were counted only once. The ten largest clones add up to 4.3% of the sample.

The chain is assembled from TRBV9 and TRBJ1-4, with a weak D call of TRBD1 (6 bases match). The TCR was taken from a man aged 30-40 years with acute COVID-19. Sequenced material: PBMCs or T cells enriched from blood (not recorded which). CDR3 sequence: CASSERTGTSNEKLFF. In nucleotide form, the sequence is TGTGCCAGCAGCGAAAGAACCGGGACATCGAATGAAAAACTGTTTTTT.